This TCR beta chain came from a study of blood T cell repertoires in COVID-19. This CDR3 contains 14 residues. Germline V gives CDR1 LNHDA, CDR2 SQIVND (reference sequence). The ends lost 6 bases at V and 8 bases at J; junction bases unmatched: 5. Sequencing used immunoSEQ multiplex PCR; TCRdb keeps in-frame clones, though not all of them. The sample has approximately 240,000 clones; about 90% are singletons. Categorization into cohorts depended on clinical history that participants reported. What was sequenced was PBMCs or T cells enriched from blood (not recorded which). The rearrangement links TRBV19 to TRBJ2-1; TRBD2 agrees at 12 bases. The clonotype was recovered from a woman aged 25 to 39 with acute COVID-19. As DNA, the CDR3 is TGTGCCAGTAGCCTAGCGGGGGGGCCCCATGAGCAGTTCTTC. It is translated as CASSLAGGPHEQFF.